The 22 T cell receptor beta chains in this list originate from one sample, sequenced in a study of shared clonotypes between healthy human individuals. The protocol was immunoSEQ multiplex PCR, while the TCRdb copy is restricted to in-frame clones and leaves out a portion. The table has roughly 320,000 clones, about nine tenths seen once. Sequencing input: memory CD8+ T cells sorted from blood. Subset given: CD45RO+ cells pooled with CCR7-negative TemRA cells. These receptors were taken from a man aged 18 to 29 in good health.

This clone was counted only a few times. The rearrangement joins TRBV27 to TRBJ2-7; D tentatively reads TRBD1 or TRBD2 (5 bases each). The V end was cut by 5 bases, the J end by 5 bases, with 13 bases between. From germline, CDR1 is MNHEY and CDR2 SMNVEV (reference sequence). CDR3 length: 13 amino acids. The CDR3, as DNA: TGTGCCAGCAGTCCGTTGGGACCTAACGAGCAGTACTTC. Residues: CASSPLGPNEQYF.

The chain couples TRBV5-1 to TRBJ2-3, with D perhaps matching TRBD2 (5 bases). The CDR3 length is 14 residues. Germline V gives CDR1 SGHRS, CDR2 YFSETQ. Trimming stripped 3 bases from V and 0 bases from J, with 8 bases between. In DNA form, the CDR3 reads TGCGCCAGCAGCTCCTGGACTAGCACAGATACGCAGTATTTT. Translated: CASSSWTSTDTQYF.

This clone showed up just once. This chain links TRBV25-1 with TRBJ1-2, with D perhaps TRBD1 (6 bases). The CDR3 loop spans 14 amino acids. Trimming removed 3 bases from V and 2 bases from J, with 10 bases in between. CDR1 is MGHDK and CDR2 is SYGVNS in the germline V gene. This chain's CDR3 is CASSDDRLNYGYTF. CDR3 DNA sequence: TGTGCCAGCAGTGATGACAGGCTGAACTATGGCTACACCTTC.

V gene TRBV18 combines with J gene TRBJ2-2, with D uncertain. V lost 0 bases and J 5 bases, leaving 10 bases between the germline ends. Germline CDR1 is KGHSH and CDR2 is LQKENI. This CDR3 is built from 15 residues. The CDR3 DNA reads TGTGCCAGCTCACCACCGGGCAGGTGGACCGGGGAGCTGTTTTTT. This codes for CASSPPGRWTGELFF.

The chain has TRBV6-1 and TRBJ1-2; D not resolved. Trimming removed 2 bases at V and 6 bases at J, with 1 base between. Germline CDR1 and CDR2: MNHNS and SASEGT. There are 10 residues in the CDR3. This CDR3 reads CASSENGYTF. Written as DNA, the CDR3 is TGTGCCAGCAGTGAAAATGGCTACACCTTC.

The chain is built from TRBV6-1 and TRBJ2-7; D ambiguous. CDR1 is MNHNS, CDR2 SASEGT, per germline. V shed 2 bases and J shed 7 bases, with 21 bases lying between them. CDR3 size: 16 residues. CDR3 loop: CASSEKQGVLMREQYF. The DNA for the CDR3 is TGTGCCAGCAGTGAAAAACAAGGAGTCCTCATGAGGGAGCAGTACTTC.

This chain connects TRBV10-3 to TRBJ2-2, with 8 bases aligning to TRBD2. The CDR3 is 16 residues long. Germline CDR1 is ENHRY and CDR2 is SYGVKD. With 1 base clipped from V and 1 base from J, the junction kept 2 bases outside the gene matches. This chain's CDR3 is CAISEYSGKNTGELFF. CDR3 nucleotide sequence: TGTGCCATCAGTGAGTATAGCGGGAAGAACACCGGGGAGCTGTTTTTT.

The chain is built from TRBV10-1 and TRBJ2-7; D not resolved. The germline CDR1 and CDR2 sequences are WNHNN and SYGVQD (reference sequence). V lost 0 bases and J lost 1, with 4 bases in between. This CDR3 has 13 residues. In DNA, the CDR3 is TGCGCCAGCAGTGAGTCAGGGTCCTACGAGCAGTACTTC. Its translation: CASSESGSYEQYF.

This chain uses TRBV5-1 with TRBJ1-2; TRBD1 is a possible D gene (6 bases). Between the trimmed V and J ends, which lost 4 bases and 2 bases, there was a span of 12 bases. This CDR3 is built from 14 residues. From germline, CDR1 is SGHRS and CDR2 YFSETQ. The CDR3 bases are TGCGCCAGCAGCACGCACAGGGCGAACTATGGCTACACCTTC. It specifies CASSTHRANYGYTF. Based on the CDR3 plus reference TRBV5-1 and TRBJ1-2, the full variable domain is KAGVTQTPRYLIKTRGQQVTLSCSPISGHRSVSWYQQTPGQGLQFLFEYFSETQRNKGNFPGRFSGRQFSNSRSEMNVSTLELGDSALYLCASSTHRANYGYTFGSGTRLTVV.

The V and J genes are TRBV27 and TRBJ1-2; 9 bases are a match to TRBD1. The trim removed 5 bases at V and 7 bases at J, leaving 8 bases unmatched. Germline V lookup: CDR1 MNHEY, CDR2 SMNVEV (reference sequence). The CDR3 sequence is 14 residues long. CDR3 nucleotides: TGTGCCAGCAGTCCGGGACAGGGCCCTTTTGGCTACACCTTC. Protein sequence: CASSPGQGPFGYTF.

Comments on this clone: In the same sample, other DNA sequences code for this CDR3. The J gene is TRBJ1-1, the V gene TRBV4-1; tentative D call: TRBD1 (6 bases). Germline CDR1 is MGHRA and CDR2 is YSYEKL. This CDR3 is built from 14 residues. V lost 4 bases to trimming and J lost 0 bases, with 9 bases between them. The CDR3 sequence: CASSLTGLNTEAFF. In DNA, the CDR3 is TGCGCCAGCAGCCTGACAGGTTTGAACACTGAAGCTTTCTTT.

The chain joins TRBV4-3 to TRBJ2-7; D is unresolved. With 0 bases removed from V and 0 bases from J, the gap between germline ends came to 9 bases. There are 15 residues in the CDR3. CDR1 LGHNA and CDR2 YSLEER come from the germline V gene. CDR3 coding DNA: TGCGCCAGCAGCCAAGATTTGTGGGACTCCTACGAGCAGTACTTC. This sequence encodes CASSQDLWDSYEQYF.

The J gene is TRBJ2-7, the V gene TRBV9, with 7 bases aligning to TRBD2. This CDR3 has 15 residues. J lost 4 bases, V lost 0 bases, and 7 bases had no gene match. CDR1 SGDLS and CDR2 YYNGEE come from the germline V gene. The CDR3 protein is CASSVAAGEVYEQYF. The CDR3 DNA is TGTGCCAGCAGCGTAGCGGCGGGAGAGGTTTACGAGCAGTACTTC.

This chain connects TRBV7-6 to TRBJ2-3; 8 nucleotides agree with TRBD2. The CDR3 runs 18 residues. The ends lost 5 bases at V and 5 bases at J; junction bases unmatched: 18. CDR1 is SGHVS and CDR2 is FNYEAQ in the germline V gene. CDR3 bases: TGTGCCAGCAGCCCCCTTTTGGTTAGCGGGGCACCGGGAGATACGCAGTATTTT. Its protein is CASSPLLVSGAPGDTQYF.

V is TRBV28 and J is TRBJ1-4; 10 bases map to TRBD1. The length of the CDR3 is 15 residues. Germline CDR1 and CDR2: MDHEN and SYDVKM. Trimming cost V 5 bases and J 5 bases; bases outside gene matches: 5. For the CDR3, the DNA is TGTGCCAGCAGTGTTTGGACAGGGGGAAATGAAAAACTGTTTTTT. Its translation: CASSVWTGGNEKLFF.

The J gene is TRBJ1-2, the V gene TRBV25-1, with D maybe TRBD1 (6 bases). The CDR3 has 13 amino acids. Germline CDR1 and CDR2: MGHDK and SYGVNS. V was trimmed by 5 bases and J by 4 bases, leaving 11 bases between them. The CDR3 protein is CASSTDSLYGYTF. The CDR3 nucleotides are TGTGCCAGCAGTACGGACAGCCTCTATGGCTACACCTTC.

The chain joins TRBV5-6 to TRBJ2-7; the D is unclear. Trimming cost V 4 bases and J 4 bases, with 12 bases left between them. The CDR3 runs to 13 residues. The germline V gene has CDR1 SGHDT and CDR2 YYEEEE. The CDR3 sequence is CASSDGFGYEQYF. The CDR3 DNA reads TGTGCCAGCAGCGATGGGTTCGGGTACGAGCAGTACTTC.

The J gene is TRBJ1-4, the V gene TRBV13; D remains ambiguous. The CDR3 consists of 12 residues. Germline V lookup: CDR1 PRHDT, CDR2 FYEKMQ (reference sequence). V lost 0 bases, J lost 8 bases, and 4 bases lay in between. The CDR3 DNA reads TGTGCCAGCAGCTTAGGTGTGGAAAAACTGTTTTTT. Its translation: CASSLGVEKLFF.

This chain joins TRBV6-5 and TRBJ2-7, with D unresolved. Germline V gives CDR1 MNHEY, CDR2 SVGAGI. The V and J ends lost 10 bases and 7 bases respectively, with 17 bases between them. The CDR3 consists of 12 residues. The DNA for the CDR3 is TGTGCCATCACCCCCTCTCCTTGGGAGCAGTACTTC. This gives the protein CAITPSPWEQYF.

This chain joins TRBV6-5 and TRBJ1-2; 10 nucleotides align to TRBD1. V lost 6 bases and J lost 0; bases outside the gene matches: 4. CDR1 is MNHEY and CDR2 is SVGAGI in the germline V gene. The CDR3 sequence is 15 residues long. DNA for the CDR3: TGTGCCAGCAGCTCCGGACAGGGGGCTAACTATGGCTACACCTTC. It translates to CASSSGQGANYGYTF.

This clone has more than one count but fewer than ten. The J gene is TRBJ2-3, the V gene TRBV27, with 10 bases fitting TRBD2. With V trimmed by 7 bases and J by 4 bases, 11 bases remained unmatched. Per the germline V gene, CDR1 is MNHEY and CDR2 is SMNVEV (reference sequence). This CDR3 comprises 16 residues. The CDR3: CASTPSGGSYPDTQYF. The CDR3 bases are TGTGCCAGCACTCCTAGCGGGGGCTCATACCCAGATACGCAGTATTTT.

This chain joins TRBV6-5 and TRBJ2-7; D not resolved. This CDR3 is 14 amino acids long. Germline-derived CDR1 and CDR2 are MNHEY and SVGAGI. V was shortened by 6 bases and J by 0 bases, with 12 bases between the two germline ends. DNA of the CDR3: TGTGCCAGCAGCCCCATACAGAGCTCCTACGAGCAGTACTTC. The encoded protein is CASSPIQSSYEQYF.